Included here is one T cell receptor beta chain sequence, with context. Peripheral blood, together with lesional scalp punch biopsies, was collected from alopecia areata patients. This entry comes from a study of CD8+ T cells in alopecia areata. Study overall: For the treated group, dosing was oral tofacitinib at 5 to 10 mg twice daily. Tofacitinib ran for 6 to 18 months before 6 months off drug.

RNA extraction and reverse transcription yielded cDNA as sequencing template. Clones were sequenced by immunoSEQ multiplex PCR, and TCRdb holds only the in-frame ones, with some missing. The repertoire holds approximately 57,000 clones, with around 97% as singletons. This sequence originates from a human donor with alopecia areata. The sequenced sample was CD8+ T cells sorted from blood, obtained at week 0.

In DNA form, the CDR3 reads TGCGCCAGCAGCTCGGCGGGACTAGCGGGGGTAAACCAAGAGACCCAGTACTTC. Translated: CASSSAGLAGVNQETQYF. The chain carries TRBV5-1 and TRBJ2-5; 14 positions match TRBD2. This CDR3 comprises 18 residues. In germline, CDR1 is SGHRS, CDR2 YFSETQ. The junction had 7 bases not matched to a gene; V was cut back by 3 bases and J by 0 bases. Full variable domain (outside the CDR3, taken from reference TRBV5-1 and TRBJ2-5): KAGVTQTPRYLIKTRGQQVTLSCSPISGHRSVSWYQQTPGQGLQFLFEYFSETQRNKGNFPGRFSGRQFSNSRSEMNVSTLELGDSALYLCASSSAGLAGVNQETQYFGPGTRLLVL.